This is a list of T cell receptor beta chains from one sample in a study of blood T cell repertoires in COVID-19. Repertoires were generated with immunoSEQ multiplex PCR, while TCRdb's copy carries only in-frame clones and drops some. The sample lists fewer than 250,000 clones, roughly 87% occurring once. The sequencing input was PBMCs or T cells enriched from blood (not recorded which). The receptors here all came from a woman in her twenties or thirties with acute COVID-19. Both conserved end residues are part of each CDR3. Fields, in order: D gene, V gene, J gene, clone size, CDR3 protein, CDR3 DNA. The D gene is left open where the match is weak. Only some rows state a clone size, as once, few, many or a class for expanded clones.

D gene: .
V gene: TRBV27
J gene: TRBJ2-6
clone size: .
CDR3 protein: CASRRGGSGANVLTF
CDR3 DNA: TGTGCCAGCAGAAGGGGGGGTTCTGGGGCCAACGTCCTGACTTTC

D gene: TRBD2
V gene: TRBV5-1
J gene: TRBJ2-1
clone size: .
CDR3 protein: CASRLAGTNEQFF
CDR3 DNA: TGCGCCAGCAGACTAGCGGGAACTAATGAGCAGTTCTTC

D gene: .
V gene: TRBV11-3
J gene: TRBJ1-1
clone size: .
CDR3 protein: CASSLDGGKNTEAFF
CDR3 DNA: TGTGCCAGCAGCTTGGACGGGGGAAAGAACACTGAAGCTTTCTTT

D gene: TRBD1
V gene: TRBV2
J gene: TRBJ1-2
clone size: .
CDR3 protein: CASSRQGWGGYTF
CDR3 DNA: TGTGCCAGCAGTAGACAGGGATGGGGTGGCTACACCTTC

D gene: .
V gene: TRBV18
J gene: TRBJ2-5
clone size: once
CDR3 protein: CASSRQGTGISSYQETQYF
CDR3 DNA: TGTGCCAGCTCTAGACAAGGCACAGGGATATCCTCATACCAAGAGACCCAGTACTTC

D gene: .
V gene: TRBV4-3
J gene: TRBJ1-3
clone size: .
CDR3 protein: CASSHSGEGNTIYF
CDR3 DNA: TGCGCCAGCAGCCATTCAGGGGAAGGAAACACCATATATTTT

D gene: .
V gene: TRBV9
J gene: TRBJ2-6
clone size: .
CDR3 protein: CASSVAVSGANVLTF
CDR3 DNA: TGTGCCAGCAGCGTAGCAGTCTCTGGGGCCAACGTCCTGACTTTC

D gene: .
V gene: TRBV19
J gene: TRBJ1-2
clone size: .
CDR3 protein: CASRSEFDTKWGYTF
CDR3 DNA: TGTGCCAGTAGGTCAGAGTTCGACACCAAGTGGGGCTACACCTTC

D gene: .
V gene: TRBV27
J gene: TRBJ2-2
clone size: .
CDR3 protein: CASSFVPGGGSGELFF
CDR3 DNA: TGTGCCAGCAGTTTTGTCCCCGGCGGTGGGAGCGGGGAGCTGTTTTTT

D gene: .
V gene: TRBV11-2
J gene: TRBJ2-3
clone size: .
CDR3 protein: CASSRQATEDTDTQYF
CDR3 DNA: TGTGCCAGCAGCCGGCAAGCGACGGAAGATACAGATACGCAGTATTTT

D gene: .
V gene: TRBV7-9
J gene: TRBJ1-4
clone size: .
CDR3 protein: CASSFPLMGATNEKLFF
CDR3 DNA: TGTGCCAGCAGCTTTCCCCTTATGGGAGCAACTAATGAAAAACTGTTTTTT

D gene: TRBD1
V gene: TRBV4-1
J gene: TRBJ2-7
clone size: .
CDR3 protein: CASSRDRGVRGQYF
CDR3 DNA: TGCGCCAGCAGCCGGGACAGGGGGGTGAGGGGGCAGTACTTC

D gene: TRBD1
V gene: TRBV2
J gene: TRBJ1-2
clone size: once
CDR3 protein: CASGGRQGAKGYTF
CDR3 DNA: TGTGCCAGCGGGGGGAGGCAGGGGGCGAAGGGCTACACCTTC

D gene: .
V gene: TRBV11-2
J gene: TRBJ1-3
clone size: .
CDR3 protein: CASSLELRANTIYF
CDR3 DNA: TGTGCCAGCAGCTTAGAACTGAGGGCGAACACCATATATTTT

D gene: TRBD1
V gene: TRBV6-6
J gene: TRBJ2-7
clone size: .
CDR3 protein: CASSYSKDRGHEQYF
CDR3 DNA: TGTGCCAGCAGTTACTCTAAGGACAGGGGCCACGAGCAGTACTTC

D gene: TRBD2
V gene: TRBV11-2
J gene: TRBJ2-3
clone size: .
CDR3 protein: CASSSRATGTRTYF
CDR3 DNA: TGTGCCAGCAGCTCTAGAGCGACCGGGACTAGAACGTATTTT

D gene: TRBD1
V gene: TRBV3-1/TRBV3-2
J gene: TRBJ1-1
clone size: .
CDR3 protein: CASSLGTVLTEAFF
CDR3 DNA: TGTGCCAGCAGCCTTGGGACAGTCCTCACTGAAGCTTTCTTT

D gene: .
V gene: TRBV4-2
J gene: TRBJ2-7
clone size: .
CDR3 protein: CASSQGRLEFDEQYF
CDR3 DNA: TGTGCCAGCAGCCAAGGCCGACTAGAATTCGACGAGCAGTACTTC

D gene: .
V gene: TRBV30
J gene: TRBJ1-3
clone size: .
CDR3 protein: CAWSVLGNTIYF
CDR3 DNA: TGTGCCTGGAGTGTACTTGGAAACACCATATATTTT

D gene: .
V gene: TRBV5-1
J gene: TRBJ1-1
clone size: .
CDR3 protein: CASSLWGGLDEAFF
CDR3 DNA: TGCGCCAGCAGCTTGTGGGGGGGATTGGATGAAGCTTTCTTT

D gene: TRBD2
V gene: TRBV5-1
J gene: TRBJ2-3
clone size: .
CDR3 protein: CASLAGTTTDTQYF
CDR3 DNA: TGCGCCAGCCTAGCGGGGACAACCACAGATACGCAGTATTTT

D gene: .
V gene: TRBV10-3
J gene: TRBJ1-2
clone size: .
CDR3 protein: CATRGDRNYGYTF
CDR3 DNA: TGTGCCACCCGGGGGGACCGAAACTATGGCTACACCTTC

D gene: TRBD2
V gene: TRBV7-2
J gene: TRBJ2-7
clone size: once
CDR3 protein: CASSFLAAPYEQYF
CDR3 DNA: TGTGCCAGCAGCTTCCTAGCGGCCCCCTACGAGCAGTACTTC

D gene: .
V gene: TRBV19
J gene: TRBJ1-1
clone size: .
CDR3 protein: CASSTHFSGLDTEAFF
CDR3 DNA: TGTGCCAGTAGTACCCACTTTTCAGGGTTGGACACTGAAGCTTTCTTT

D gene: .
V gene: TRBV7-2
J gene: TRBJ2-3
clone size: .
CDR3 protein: CASSLVASTGTDTQYF
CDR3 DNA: TGTGCCAGCAGCTTAGTAGCTAGCACGGGCACAGATACGCAGTATTTT

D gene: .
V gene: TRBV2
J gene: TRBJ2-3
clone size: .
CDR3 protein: CASSRSRGADTQYF
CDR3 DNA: TGTGCCAGCAGTAGGTCCAGGGGGGCAGATACGCAGTATTTT

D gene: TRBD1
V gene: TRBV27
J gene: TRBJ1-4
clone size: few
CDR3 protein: CASRTGVANEKLFF
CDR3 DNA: TGTGCCAGCAGAACAGGGGTGGCTAATGAAAAACTGTTTTTT

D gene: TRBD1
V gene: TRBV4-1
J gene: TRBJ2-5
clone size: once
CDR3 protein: CASSQDWDRGRETQYF
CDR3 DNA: TGCGCCAGCAGCCAAGATTGGGACAGGGGGCGAGAGACCCAGTACTTC

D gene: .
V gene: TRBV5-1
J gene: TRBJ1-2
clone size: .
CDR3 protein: CASSFHSEGGYTF
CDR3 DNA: TGCGCCAGCAGCTTCCATTCTGAGGGTGGCTACACCTTC

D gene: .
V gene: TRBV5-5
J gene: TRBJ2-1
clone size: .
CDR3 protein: CASSPDSYNEQFF
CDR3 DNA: TGTGCCAGCAGCCCGGACAGCTACAATGAGCAGTTCTTC

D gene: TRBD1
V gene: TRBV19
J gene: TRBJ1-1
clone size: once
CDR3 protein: CASSPDRGRVNTEAFF
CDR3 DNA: TGTGCCAGTAGTCCCGACAGGGGACGTGTGAACACTGAAGCTTTCTTT

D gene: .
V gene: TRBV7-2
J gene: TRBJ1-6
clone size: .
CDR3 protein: CASSFQGGGYNSPLHF
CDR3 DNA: TGTGCCAGCAGCTTCCAAGGGGGGGGTTATAATTCACCCCTCCACTTT

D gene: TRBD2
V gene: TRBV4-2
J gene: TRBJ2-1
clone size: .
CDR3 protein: CASSLPLAGVVNEQFF
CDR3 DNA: TGTGCCAGCAGCCTCCCCCTAGCGGGGGTAGTCAATGAGCAGTTCTTC

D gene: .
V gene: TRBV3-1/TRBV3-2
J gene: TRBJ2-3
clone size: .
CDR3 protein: CASSPMMTGRTDTQYF
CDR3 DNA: TGTGCCAGCAGCCCAATGATGACAGGGAGGACAGATACGCAGTATTTT

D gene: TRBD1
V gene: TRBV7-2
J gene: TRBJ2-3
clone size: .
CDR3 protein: CASSQGQGVWDTQYF
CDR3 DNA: TGTGCCAGCAGCCAAGGACAGGGGGTGTGGGATACGCAGTATTTT

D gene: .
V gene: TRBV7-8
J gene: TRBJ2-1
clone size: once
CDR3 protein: CASSLVGGRVYNEQFF
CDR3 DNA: TGTGCCAGCAGCTTAGTCGGGGGGCGCGTTTACAATGAGCAGTTCTTC

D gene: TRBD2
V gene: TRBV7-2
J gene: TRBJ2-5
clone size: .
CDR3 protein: CASSWWGGQETQYF
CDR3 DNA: TGTGCCAGCAGCTGGTGGGGGGGACAAGAGACCCAGTACTTC

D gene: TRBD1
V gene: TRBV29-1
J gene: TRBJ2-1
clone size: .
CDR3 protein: CSGRDRGPGEQFF
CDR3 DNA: TGCAGCGGGAGGGACAGGGGGCCCGGTGAGCAGTTCTTC

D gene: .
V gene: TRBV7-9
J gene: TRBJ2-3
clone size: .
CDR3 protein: CASSAPLLRDTQYF
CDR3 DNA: TGTGCCAGCAGCGCCCCACTACTCAGAGATACGCAGTATTTT

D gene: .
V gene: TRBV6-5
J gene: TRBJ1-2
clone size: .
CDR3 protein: CASSYEQNYGYTF
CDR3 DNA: TGTGCCAGCAGTTACGAACAGAACTATGGCTACACCTTC

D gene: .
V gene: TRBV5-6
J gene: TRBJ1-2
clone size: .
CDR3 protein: CASSLGGLGYTF
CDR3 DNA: TGTGCCAGCAGCTTGGGAGGGCTTGGCTACACCTTC

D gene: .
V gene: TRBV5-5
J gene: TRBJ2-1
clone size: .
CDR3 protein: CASSVDGNEQFF
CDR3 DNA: TGTGCCAGCAGCGTGGACGGCAATGAGCAGTTCTTC

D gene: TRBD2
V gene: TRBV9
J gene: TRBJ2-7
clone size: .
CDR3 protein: CASSIGTSGVYEQYF
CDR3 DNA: TGTGCCAGCAGTATCGGGACTAGCGGAGTCTACGAGCAGTACTTC

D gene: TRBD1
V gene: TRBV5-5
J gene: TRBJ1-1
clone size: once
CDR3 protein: CASSSGQGFTEAFF
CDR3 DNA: TGTGCCAGCAGCTCGGGACAGGGGTTCACTGAAGCTTTCTTT

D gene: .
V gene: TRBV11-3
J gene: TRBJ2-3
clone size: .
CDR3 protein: CASSLGNGPSTDTQYF
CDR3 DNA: TGTGCCAGCAGCTTAGGTAATGGGCCGAGCACAGATACGCAGTATTTT

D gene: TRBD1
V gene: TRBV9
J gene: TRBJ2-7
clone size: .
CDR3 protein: CASSVGDSLYEQYF
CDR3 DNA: TGTGCCAGCAGCGTAGGGGACAGCTTATACGAGCAGTACTTC

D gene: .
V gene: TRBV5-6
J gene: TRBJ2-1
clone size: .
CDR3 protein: CASSFGGDEQFF
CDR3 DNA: TGTGCCAGCAGCTTTGGAGGGGATGAGCAGTTCTTC

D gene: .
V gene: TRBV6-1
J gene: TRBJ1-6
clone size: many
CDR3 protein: CASSDRDNSPLHF
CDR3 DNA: TGTGCCAGCAGTGACAGGGATAATTCACCCCTCCACTTT

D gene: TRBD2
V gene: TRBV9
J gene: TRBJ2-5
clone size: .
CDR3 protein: CASSLHPDSGFQETQYF
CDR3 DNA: TGTGCCAGCAGCCTACATCCGGATAGCGGGTTCCAAGAGACCCAGTACTTC

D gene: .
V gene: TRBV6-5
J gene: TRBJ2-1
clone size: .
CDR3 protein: CASSYNTYNEQFF
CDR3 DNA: TGTGCCAGCAGTTATAACACCTACAATGAGCAGTTCTTC

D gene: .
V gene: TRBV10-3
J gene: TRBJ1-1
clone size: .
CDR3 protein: CAITAQQGFVGAFF
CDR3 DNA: TGTGCCATCACCGCTCAACAGGGCTTCGTTGGAGCTTTCTTT

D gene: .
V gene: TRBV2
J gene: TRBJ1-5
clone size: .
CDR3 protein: CASWAGGLGNQPQHF
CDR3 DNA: TGTGCCAGCTGGGCGGGGGGGCTCGGCAATCAGCCCCAGCATTTT

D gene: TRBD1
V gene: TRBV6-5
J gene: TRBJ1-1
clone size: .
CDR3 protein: CASSHVTGQLEAFF
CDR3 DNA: TGTGCCAGCAGCCACGTGACAGGGCAACTTGAAGCTTTCTTT

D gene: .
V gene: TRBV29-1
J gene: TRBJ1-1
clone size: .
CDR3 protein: CSANQGWTEAFF
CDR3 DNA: TGCAGCGCAAACCAGGGGTGGACTGAAGCTTTCTTT

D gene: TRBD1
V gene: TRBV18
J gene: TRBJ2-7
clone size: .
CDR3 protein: CASSPRTGGSYEQYF
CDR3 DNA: TGTGCCAGCTCACCGAGAACAGGGGGCTCCTACGAGCAGTACTTC

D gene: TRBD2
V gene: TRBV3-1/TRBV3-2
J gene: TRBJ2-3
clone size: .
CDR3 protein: CASSQHLAGVTDTQYF
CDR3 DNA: TGTGCCAGCAGCCAACATCTAGCGGGGGTTACAGATACGCAGTATTTT

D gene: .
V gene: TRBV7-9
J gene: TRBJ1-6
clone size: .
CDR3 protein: CASGPMGGVAPLHF
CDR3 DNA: TGTGCCAGCGGGCCAATGGGGGGGGTGGCACCCCTCCACTTT

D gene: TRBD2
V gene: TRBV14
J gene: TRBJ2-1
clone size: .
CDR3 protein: CASSQDGPVAGGGNEQFF
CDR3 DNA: TGTGCCAGCAGCCAAGATGGCCCCGTTGCGGGGGGAGGCAATGAGCAGTTCTTC

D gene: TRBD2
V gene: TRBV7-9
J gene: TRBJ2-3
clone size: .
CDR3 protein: CASSLTGGSTDTQYF
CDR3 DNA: TGTGCCAGCAGCCTAACGGGGGGGAGCACAGATACGCAGTATTTT

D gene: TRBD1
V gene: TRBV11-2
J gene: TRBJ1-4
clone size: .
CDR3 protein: CASSRQGRNEKLFF
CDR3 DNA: TGTGCCAGCAGCCGACAGGGGCGGAATGAAAAACTGTTTTTT